Listed below are T cell receptor beta chains from one sample, sequenced in a study of T-cell reconstitution after alpha-beta-depleted transplantation in children. In TCRdb, the PCR reads were re-called with MiXCR into one record per CDR3 protein. The sample has roughly 400,000 distinct CDR3 sequences; approximately 42% are singletons. The specimen comprised PBMCs, sampled before TCRalphabeta/CD19-depleted stem cell transplant. The receptors were sampled from a girl aged 2 to 9 with aplastic anemia, due to receive a stem cell transplant. Each CDR3 is given without its conserved first and last residue. The listing skips clone size in some rows; elsewhere it reads once, few, many or a size class.

V gene	clone size	J gene	CDR3 protein
TRBV9	.	TRBJ1-4	ASSARTGDEKLF
TRBV20-1	.	TRBJ2-3	SASRVAGPVDTQY
TRBV20-1	.	TRBJ1-1	SARDDWRGWNTEAF
TRBV5-1	many	TRBJ2-5	ASSLGPSAETQY
TRBV20-1	.	TRBJ2-7	SARDEEELLSYEQY
TRBV20-1	.	TRBJ1-6	SARDLRVADSPLH
TRBV28	few	TRBJ1-5	ASTPPEPYSNQPQH
TRBV12-3/TRBV12-4	once	TRBJ2-6	ASSSVGANVLT
TRBV4-1	.	TRBJ2-3	ASSQFQGDTQY
TRBV19	many	TRBJ2-2	ATHYTGGVSNAGELF
TRBV4-3	many	TRBJ2-1	ASSQTLLLAPGGNEQF
TRBV5-1	.	TRBJ2-2	ASSGTGGIGGELF
TRBV20-1	few	TRBJ2-7	SARDGLAGSFYEQY
TRBV19	few	TRBJ2-7	ASSTGTSYEQY
TRBV12-3/TRBV12-4	many	TRBJ2-3	ASRLRNTQY
TRBV27	.	TRBJ2-7	ASSLFAVGGGLEEQY
TRBV6-1	once	TRBJ2-1	ASSGNSGISYNEQF
TRBV7-6	few	TRBJ2-5	ASSLGTGTSGETQY
TRBV11-2	.	TRBJ2-5	ASSLGVDNQETQY
TRBV20-1	once	TRBJ2-3	SATPWGGGAFTDTQY
TRBV20-1	.	TRBJ2-3	SARPTSGRTDTQY
TRBV15	.	TRBJ2-7	ATSRQGNEQY
TRBV12-3/TRBV12-4	.	TRBJ1-2	ASSPSGAQHGYT
TRBV4-2	few	TRBJ2-7	ASSPRSGAYEQY
TRBV28	.	TRBJ2-2	ASRLTRFNTGELF